In its sample, the clone carrying this T cell receptor (beta chain) was seen a few times. Germline values: CDR1 LGHNA, CDR2 YSLEER. V was clipped by 4 bases and J by 4 bases, with 16 bases between them. The CDR3 totals 15 residues. The data were taken from a study of early T cells in non-severe SARS-CoV-2 infection. Overall study context: RNA in bulk from unsorted whole blood was sequenced, and chains were unpaired.

Tagging with unique molecular identifiers was applied to individual cDNA molecules. TCRdb reprocessed the 5' RACE reads with MiXCR, giving one entry per CDR3 protein. The sample holds tens of thousands of distinct CDR3 sequences, approximately 6.9% seen once. The rearrangement links TRBV4-3 to TRBJ1-2; possibly TRBD1 for D (5 bases). Specimen: whole blood. The TCR comes from an adult who was a healthcare worker with PCR-confirmed SARS-CoV-2 infection or an uninfected control (not recorded which). CDR3 sequence: CASSLGTKSGYGYTF. DNA of the CDR3: TGCGCCAGCAGCCTTGGGACTAAGTCTGGCTATGGCTACACCTTC.